This is a list of T cell receptor beta chains from one sample in a study of Ad26.COV2.S vaccination and SARS-CoV-2 variants. Method: immunoSEQ multiplex PCR; TCRdb's copy keeps in-frame clones and lacks some. The sample has roughly 300,000 clones; 85% to 90% are singletons. Sample: peripheral blood, taken in a trial of Ad26.COV2.S vaccine versus placebo. Receptor source: a person aged 18 to 59 who received the Ad26.COV2.S COVID-19 vaccine or a placebo. CDR3s include the opening cysteine and the closing phenylalanine or tryptophan. D genes are given only for firm matches. Size values are once, few and many counts, or a class for expanded clones, and some rows have none.

d_gene: TRBD1; v_gene: TRBV27; j_gene: TRBJ1-5; abundance: NA; CDR3nt: TGTGCCAGCAGTTTACAGGGGGCAGCTCAGCCCCAGCATTTT; CDR3aa: CASSLQGAAQPQHF
d_gene: NA; v_gene: TRBV6-2/TRBV6-3; j_gene: TRBJ1-1; abundance: NA; CDR3nt: TGTGCCAGCAGTTACTCGGGAGGCAACACTGAAGCTTTCTTT; CDR3aa: CASSYSGGNTEAFF
d_gene: NA; v_gene: TRBV19; j_gene: TRBJ1-2; abundance: NA; CDR3nt: TGTGCCAGTAGTTTCGCGGCTGGAGGTGGCTACACCTTC; CDR3aa: CASSFAAGGGYTF
d_gene: NA; v_gene: TRBV28; j_gene: TRBJ1-4; abundance: NA; CDR3nt: TGTGCCAGCAGTTCCTCGGGTCGGGGGCGAAGAAATGAAAAACTGTTTTTT; CDR3aa: CASSSSGRGRRNEKLFF
d_gene: NA; v_gene: TRBV3-1/TRBV3-2; j_gene: TRBJ1-1; abundance: NA; CDR3nt: TGTGCCAGCAGCCAAGAGGTTCGGGGCACTGAAGCTTTCTTT; CDR3aa: CASSQEVRGTEAFF
d_gene: NA; v_gene: TRBV2; j_gene: TRBJ1-1; abundance: NA; CDR3nt: TGTGCCAGCAGTGGTGGCACTGAAGCTTTCTTT; CDR3aa: CASSGGTEAFF
d_gene: TRBD1; v_gene: TRBV6-5; j_gene: TRBJ2-7; abundance: NA; CDR3nt: TGTGCCAGCAGTTACTCGCAGGGGGTATACGAGCAGTACTTC; CDR3aa: CASSYSQGVYEQYF
d_gene: NA; v_gene: TRBV7-9; j_gene: TRBJ1-2; abundance: NA; CDR3nt: TGTGCCAGCAGCAGTCTTCCGGGGGATAACTATGGCTACACCTTC; CDR3aa: CASSSLPGDNYGYTF
d_gene: TRBD1; v_gene: TRBV19; j_gene: TRBJ1-1; abundance: NA; CDR3nt: TGTGCCAGTAGTGCGACAGGGGGGAACACTGAAGCTTTCTTT; CDR3aa: CASSATGGNTEAFF
d_gene: NA; v_gene: TRBV5-8; j_gene: TRBJ1-1; abundance: NA; CDR3nt: TGTGCCAGCAGCTTGGATGGGGCGAACACTGAAGCTTTCTTT; CDR3aa: CASSLDGANTEAFF
d_gene: TRBD1; v_gene: TRBV4-1; j_gene: TRBJ1-2; abundance: NA; CDR3nt: TGCGCCAGCAGCCCCGGACAGGGGGCTGTTGGCTACACCTTC; CDR3aa: CASSPGQGAVGYTF
d_gene: NA; v_gene: TRBV19; j_gene: TRBJ2-7; abundance: NA; CDR3nt: TGTGCCAGTAGTATAGGAGGCGAGCAGTACTTC; CDR3aa: CASSIGGEQYF
d_gene: NA; v_gene: TRBV28; j_gene: TRBJ1-2; abundance: NA; CDR3nt: TGTGCCAGCAGTAGAGACAGAATGGATGGCTACACCTTC; CDR3aa: CASSRDRMDGYTF
d_gene: NA; v_gene: TRBV9; j_gene: TRBJ2-1; abundance: NA; CDR3nt: TGTGCCAGCAGTGAAGGGACACACGAAAAGAGCTCCTACAATGAGCAGTTCTTC; CDR3aa: CASSEGTHEKSSYNEQFF
d_gene: NA; v_gene: TRBV10-3; j_gene: TRBJ2-5; abundance: NA; CDR3nt: TGTGCCATCAGTGAGTCGCTAGGAGAAGAGACCCAGTACTTC; CDR3aa: CAISESLGEETQYF
d_gene: NA; v_gene: TRBV12-3/TRBV12-4; j_gene: TRBJ2-7; abundance: NA; CDR3nt: TGTGCCAGCAGTTTAGCCGGCAGGGTTGAGCAGTACTTC; CDR3aa: CASSLAGRVEQYF
d_gene: NA; v_gene: TRBV5-1; j_gene: TRBJ1-6; abundance: NA; CDR3nt: TGCGCCAGCAGCTCCGGGGATGCCTCCTATAATTCACCCCTCCACTTT; CDR3aa: CASSSGDASYNSPLHF
d_gene: TRBD2; v_gene: TRBV9; j_gene: TRBJ2-3; abundance: NA; CDR3nt: TGTGCCAGCAGCGTAGAGGGTGGCGGGAGAGGTACTACAGATACGCAGTATTTT; CDR3aa: CASSVEGGGRGTTDTQYF
d_gene: NA; v_gene: TRBV4-3; j_gene: TRBJ2-1; abundance: NA; CDR3nt: TGCGCCAGCAGCCAAGACAGGGGCGATTGGGATGAGCAGTTCTTC; CDR3aa: CASSQDRGDWDEQFF
d_gene: TRBD1; v_gene: TRBV2; j_gene: TRBJ1-1; abundance: NA; CDR3nt: TGTGCCAGCAGTGCACAGGGGTTGACTGAAGCTTTCTTT; CDR3aa: CASSAQGLTEAFF
d_gene: NA; v_gene: TRBV12-3/TRBV12-4; j_gene: TRBJ2-7; abundance: NA; CDR3nt: TGTGCCAGCAGTTGGAAGACGGCGTACGAGCAGTACTTC; CDR3aa: CASSWKTAYEQYF
d_gene: TRBD1; v_gene: TRBV11-2; j_gene: TRBJ2-1; abundance: NA; CDR3nt: TGTGCCAGCAGCATTAGACAGGGGGCATTTGGCAATGAGCAGTTCTTC; CDR3aa: CASSIRQGAFGNEQFF
d_gene: NA; v_gene: TRBV28; j_gene: TRBJ2-7; abundance: NA; CDR3nt: TGTGCCAGCAGTGTGGACTCCTCCTACGAGCAGTACTTC; CDR3aa: CASSVDSSYEQYF
d_gene: NA; v_gene: TRBV2; j_gene: TRBJ2-1; abundance: NA; CDR3nt: TGTGCCAGCGAGGGGGGGTACGATGAGCAGTTCTTC; CDR3aa: CASEGGYDEQFF
d_gene: TRBD1; v_gene: TRBV7-2; j_gene: TRBJ2-7; abundance: NA; CDR3nt: TGTGCCAGCAGCCTAGTGGGGACAGGGGGCAACGAGCAGTACTTC; CDR3aa: CASSLVGTGGNEQYF
d_gene: NA; v_gene: TRBV5-1; j_gene: TRBJ2-3; abundance: once; CDR3nt: TGCGCCAGCAGCTTCGGGGGCCCAGATACGCAGTATTTT; CDR3aa: CASSFGGPDTQYF
d_gene: TRBD2; v_gene: TRBV28; j_gene: TRBJ2-1; abundance: NA; CDR3nt: TGTGCCAGCAGGTCCGGACTAGCGGGAGGGAATGAGCAGTTCTTC; CDR3aa: CASRSGLAGGNEQFF
d_gene: NA; v_gene: TRBV24-1; j_gene: TRBJ1-1; abundance: NA; CDR3nt: TGTGCCACCAGTGATTTACCAGCAGGGGACACTGAAGCTTTCTTT; CDR3aa: CATSDLPAGDTEAFF
d_gene: NA; v_gene: TRBV18; j_gene: TRBJ2-3; abundance: NA; CDR3nt: TGTGCCAGCTCACCATTAGCGGCCCAGACAACTAGCACAGATACGCAGTATTTT; CDR3aa: CASSPLAAQTTSTDTQYF
d_gene: TRBD2; v_gene: TRBV30; j_gene: TRBJ2-7; abundance: NA; CDR3nt: TGTGCCTGGGGGGGGGTACCTTACGAGCAGTACTTC; CDR3aa: CAWGGVPYEQYF
d_gene: NA; v_gene: TRBV15; j_gene: TRBJ1-5; abundance: NA; CDR3nt: TGTGCCACCAGCAGAGAGGTATTGGTAAAACAGCCCCAGCATTTT; CDR3aa: CATSREVLVKQPQHF
d_gene: TRBD2; v_gene: TRBV7-3; j_gene: TRBJ2-2; abundance: NA; CDR3nt: TGTGCCAGCAGCTCGAGCGGGGGAGAGACCGGGGAGCTGTTTTTT; CDR3aa: CASSSSGGETGELFF
d_gene: TRBD2; v_gene: TRBV5-6; j_gene: TRBJ2-1; abundance: NA; CDR3nt: TGTGCCAGCAGCGCTAGCGGGGGTCTTACCTTAAGCTCCTACAATGAGCAGTTCTTC; CDR3aa: CASSASGGLTLSSYNEQFF
d_gene: NA; v_gene: TRBV7-9; j_gene: TRBJ1-1; abundance: NA; CDR3nt: TGTGCCAGCAGCTTTATCGAGGGCGCTTTCTTT; CDR3aa: CASSFIEGAFF
d_gene: TRBD2; v_gene: TRBV7-7; j_gene: TRBJ2-5; abundance: NA; CDR3nt: TGTGCTAGCAGCCTAGGGACTAGCGGTAAAGAGACCCAGTACTTC; CDR3aa: CASSLGTSGKETQYF
d_gene: NA; v_gene: TRBV5-1; j_gene: TRBJ2-7; abundance: few; CDR3nt: TGCGCCAGCAGCTTGGCGGCAGGGTACGAGCAGTACTTC; CDR3aa: CASSLAAGYEQYF
d_gene: TRBD1; v_gene: TRBV3-1/TRBV3-2; j_gene: TRBJ2-1; abundance: NA; CDR3nt: TGTGCGACAGGGTTGTACGATGAGCAGTTCTTC; CDR3aa: CATGLYDEQFF
d_gene: NA; v_gene: TRBV25-1; j_gene: TRBJ1-1; abundance: once; CDR3nt: TGTGCCAGCGGGGCGGGTGGCAACACTGAAGCTTTCTTT; CDR3aa: CASGAGGNTEAFF
d_gene: NA; v_gene: TRBV10-3; j_gene: TRBJ1-6; abundance: NA; CDR3nt: TGTGCCATCAGTGAGTCGGCAGGGAGCTCCTATAATTCACCCCTCCACTTT; CDR3aa: CAISESAGSSYNSPLHF
d_gene: NA; v_gene: TRBV5-1; j_gene: TRBJ2-7; abundance: NA; CDR3nt: TGCGCCAGCAGCCCCCGAGGCGGGACCTCTTTCTACGAGCAGTACTTC; CDR3aa: CASSPRGGTSFYEQYF
d_gene: NA; v_gene: TRBV6-5; j_gene: TRBJ1-5; abundance: NA; CDR3nt: TGTGCCAGCAGTTACTCGAGTACCTTCCGGGCCCAGCCCCAGCATTTT; CDR3aa: CASSYSSTFRAQPQHF
d_gene: NA; v_gene: TRBV7-9; j_gene: TRBJ1-3; abundance: once; CDR3nt: TGTGCCAGCAGCTTAGGAGGGGTTGACACCATATATTTT; CDR3aa: CASSLGGVDTIYF
d_gene: TRBD1; v_gene: TRBV29-1; j_gene: TRBJ1-2; abundance: NA; CDR3nt: TGCAGCGCCGGGACAGGGGAACTGTTAAACGGCTACACCTTC; CDR3aa: CSAGTGELLNGYTF
d_gene: NA; v_gene: TRBV9; j_gene: TRBJ1-2; abundance: NA; CDR3nt: TGTGCCAGCAGCGTAGGTCAGGGGATTGACTATGGCTACACCTTC; CDR3aa: CASSVGQGIDYGYTF
d_gene: NA; v_gene: TRBV7-6; j_gene: TRBJ2-1; abundance: NA; CDR3nt: TGTGCCAGCAGCTGGGGAAATGAGCAGTTCTTC; CDR3aa: CASSWGNEQFF
d_gene: TRBD1; v_gene: TRBV29-1; j_gene: TRBJ1-1; abundance: NA; CDR3nt: TGCAGCGTTGTAGTCAGGGGGCTGGTGAACACTGAAGCTTTCTTT; CDR3aa: CSVVVRGLVNTEAFF
d_gene: TRBD1; v_gene: TRBV7-2; j_gene: TRBJ1-5; abundance: NA; CDR3nt: TGTGCCAGCAGCTTAGTCGCGACAGGGATGTGGCAGCCCCAGCATTTT; CDR3aa: CASSLVATGMWQPQHF
d_gene: NA; v_gene: TRBV3-1/TRBV3-2; j_gene: TRBJ2-7; abundance: NA; CDR3nt: TGTGCCAGCAGCCAAGAAGGGGAGCAGTACTTC; CDR3aa: CASSQEGEQYF
d_gene: TRBD1; v_gene: TRBV13; j_gene: TRBJ1-2; abundance: NA; CDR3nt: TGTGCCAGCAGCTTAGGGCGGACAGGACCAACTAACTATGGCTACACCTTC; CDR3aa: CASSLGRTGPTNYGYTF
d_gene: TRBD2; v_gene: TRBV9; j_gene: TRBJ2-3; abundance: NA; CDR3nt: TGTGCCAGCAGCAGCTGGGGGGGGAACACAGATACGCAGTATTTT; CDR3aa: CASSSWGGNTDTQYF
d_gene: TRBD1; v_gene: TRBV18; j_gene: TRBJ2-7; abundance: once; CDR3nt: TGTGCCAGCTCACCATTAATTCCGGGACAGGGGGGGTCCGAGCAGTACTTC; CDR3aa: CASSPLIPGQGGSEQYF
d_gene: NA; v_gene: TRBV2; j_gene: TRBJ1-4; abundance: few; CDR3nt: TGTGCCAGCAGTCTGAAACCACAGGAGACTAATGAAAAACTGTTTTTT; CDR3aa: CASSLKPQETNEKLFF